This T cell receptor (beta chain) was documented in a study of T-cell reconstitution after alpha-beta-depleted transplantation in children. The V end lost 5 bases, the J end lost 2 bases, and 9 bases lay between the germline ends. The CDR3 spans 12 residues. Germline loops: CDR1 DFQATT, CDR2 SNEGSKA (reference sequence). This clonotype has a count of ten or more. Unique molecular identifiers featured in how the TCRbeta library was prepared. TCRdb analysed the PCR reads with MiXCR anew, one entry per CDR3 protein. The sample consists of some 590,000 distinct CDR3 sequences, 10% of them appearing once. The clonotype originates from a human donor who donated a stem cell graft to a child with acute myeloid leukemia. The source was PBMCs from the stem cell graft donor, collected from the stem cell graft. The chain joins TRBV20-1 to TRBJ2-5; D is undetermined. The CDR3 nucleotides are TGCAGTGCTCGTCGTGAACAAGAGACCCAGTACTTC. Its protein is CSARREQETQYF.